The present T cell receptor beta chain was sequenced within a study of T cell responses to AZD1222 COVID-19 vaccine. This table comes from immunoSEQ multiplex PCR, and its TCRdb copy is limited to in-frame clones, with some not included. This sample has about 77,000 clones, with more than 85% found just once. V dropped 1 base and J dropped 0 bases, with 10 bases sitting between them. CDR1 is SGHAT and CDR2 is FQNNGV in the germline V gene. This CDR3 is 15 amino acids long. This sequence originates from an adult who received the AZD1222 COVID-19 vaccine. The chain couples TRBV11-2 to TRBJ2-7, with D perhaps matching TRBD2 (6 bases). Sequenced material: peripheral blood, taken 28 days after the second AZD1222 dose. Here the CDR3 reads CASSLGDSTSYEQYF. Here the CDR3 DNA reads TGTGCCAGCAGCTTAGGGGACTCAACCTCCTACGAGCAGTACTTC. The complete variable domain, with remaining parts taken from reference TRBV11-2 and TRBJ2-7, reads EAGVAQSPRYKIIEKRQSVAFWCNPISGHATLYWYQQILGQGPKLLIQFQNNGVVDDSQLPKDRFSAERLKGVDSTLKIQPAKLEDSAVYLCASSLGDSTSYEQYFGPGTRLTVT.